What follows is one T cell receptor (beta chain) and its context. The antigen remains unidentified. The sample is drawn from a study of beta chain features in type 1 diabetes. The study's findings and limits: Type 1 diabetes patients had moderately but significantly shorter TCRB CDR3s in all four CD4+ subsets. VDJ junctions from patients with type 1 diabetes contained fewer insertions and more deletions. It was not settled here whether HLA type affects TCRB rearrangement.

CD45RO/CCR7/CD25/CD127/CD95/CD27 sorting isolated CD4+ naive, central memory, regulatory and stem cell-like memory cells. cDNA synthesis used the whole RNA isolate, giving expressed TCRB sequences. Profiled with immunoSEQ multiplex PCR; TCRdb holds only in-frame clones, not every one. Of under 150,000 clones in the sample, about 18% are singletons; the top ten hold around 2.5%. Sequenced material: central memory CD4+ T cells from blood. The clonotype originates from a man aged 18 to 35 with type 1 diabetes.

CDR3 in amino acids: CASSPGQGLVYEQYF. In nucleotides, the CDR3 is TGTGCCAGCTCACCGGGACAGGGATTAGTCTACGAGCAGTACTTC. The chain carries TRBV18 and TRBJ2-7; 9 bases agree with TRBD1. The trim removed 3 bases at V and 3 bases at J, leaving 6 bases unmatched. CDR3 size: 15 residues. Germline V CDR1 and CDR2: KGHSH, LQKENI.